Listed below are T cell receptor beta chains from one sample, sequenced in a study of blood T cell repertoires in COVID-19. Sequenced by immunoSEQ multiplex PCR; TCRdb stores in-frame clones only, minus some. The table has about 77,000 clones, approximately 76% seen once. Sequenced: peripheral blood. The receptors were gathered from an older man with active or convalescent COVID-19. CDR3s include the opening cysteine and the closing phenylalanine or tryptophan. The D gene is left open where the match is weak. A clone size is listed for some rows: how often the clone was seen (once, few, many), or a class if it is expanded.

j_gene: TRBJ2-7
abundance: -
v_gene: TRBV19
d_gene: -
CDR3aa: CASSPGGSYEQYF
CDR3nt: TGTGCCAGTAGTCCCGGGGGCTCCTACGAGCAGTACTTC

j_gene: TRBJ1-6
abundance: few
v_gene: TRBV28
d_gene: -
CDR3aa: CASSWLSYNSPLHF
CDR3nt: TGTGCCAGCAGTTGGCTTTCCTATAATTCACCCCTCCACTTT

j_gene: TRBJ2-7
abundance: -
v_gene: TRBV18
d_gene: -
CDR3aa: CASSLYGPSYEQYF
CDR3nt: TGTGCCAGCTCACTCTACGGTCCGTCCTACGAGCAGTACTTC

j_gene: TRBJ1-5
abundance: -
v_gene: TRBV28
d_gene: -
CDR3aa: CASSRGRGPQHF
CDR3nt: TGTGCCAGCAGCAGGGGCCGCGGGCCCCAGCATTTT

j_gene: TRBJ1-3
abundance: -
v_gene: TRBV6-5
d_gene: -
CDR3aa: CASWGVSGNTIYF
CDR3nt: TGTGCCAGCTGGGGGGTATCTGGAAACACCATATATTTT

j_gene: TRBJ1-2
abundance: -
v_gene: TRBV6-1
d_gene: -
CDR3aa: CASSALQGRGYYGYTF
CDR3nt: TGTGCCAGCAGTGCCCTTCAGGGGAGGGGGTACTATGGCTACACCTTC

j_gene: TRBJ1-6
abundance: -
v_gene: TRBV11-2
d_gene: -
CDR3aa: CASSFNRDSPLHF
CDR3nt: TGTGCCAGCAGCTTTAACAGGGATTCACCCCTCCACTTT

j_gene: TRBJ1-2
abundance: -
v_gene: TRBV3-1/TRBV3-2
d_gene: -
CDR3aa: CASSRDTEQGYTF
CDR3nt: TGTGCCAGCAGCCGGGACACAGAGCAGGGCTACACCTTC

j_gene: TRBJ1-3
abundance: once
v_gene: TRBV28
d_gene: TRBD1
CDR3aa: CASSPGTGGFSGNTIYF
CDR3nt: TGTGCCAGCAGCCCCGGGACAGGGGGCTTCTCTGGAAACACCATATATTTT

j_gene: TRBJ1-2
abundance: -
v_gene: TRBV4-1
d_gene: TRBD1
CDR3aa: CASSQDRAGTGRSYGYTF
CDR3nt: TGCGCCAGCAGCCAAGATCGGGCCGGGACAGGGCGTTCCTATGGCTACACCTTC

j_gene: TRBJ1-1
abundance: few
v_gene: TRBV7-9
d_gene: -
CDR3aa: CASTSGGRGEAFF
CDR3nt: TGTGCCAGCACCTCCGGCGGGAGGGGTGAAGCTTTCTTT

j_gene: TRBJ2-3
abundance: few
v_gene: TRBV27
d_gene: -
CDR3aa: CASSSGTDTQYF
CDR3nt: TGTGCCAGCAGTAGCGGAACAGATACGCAGTATTTT

j_gene: TRBJ1-2
abundance: -
v_gene: TRBV11-2
d_gene: -
CDR3aa: CASSLDQAGRYGYTF
CDR3nt: TGTGCCAGCAGCTTAGATCAGGCAGGCCGCTATGGCTACACCTTC

j_gene: TRBJ2-3
abundance: -
v_gene: TRBV27
d_gene: TRBD2
CDR3aa: CASSLLGGDTDTQYF
CDR3nt: TGTGCCAGCAGTTTACTTGGGGGGGATACAGATACGCAGTATTTT

j_gene: TRBJ1-5
abundance: -
v_gene: TRBV3-1/TRBV3-2
d_gene: TRBD1
CDR3aa: CASSPTRDSYQPQHF
CDR3nt: TGTGCCAGCAGCCCCACCCGGGACAGCTATCAGCCCCAGCATTTT

j_gene: TRBJ2-4
abundance: -
v_gene: TRBV3-1/TRBV3-2
d_gene: -
CDR3aa: CASSQGRRGQNIQYF
CDR3nt: TGTGCCAGCAGCCAAGGCAGGAGGGGCCAAAACATTCAGTACTTC

j_gene: TRBJ2-3
abundance: -
v_gene: TRBV3-1/TRBV3-2
d_gene: TRBD2
CDR3aa: CASSPLTSEADTQYF
CDR3nt: TGTGCCAGCAGCCCGCTGACTAGCGAAGCAGATACGCAGTATTTT

j_gene: TRBJ1-1
abundance: -
v_gene: TRBV19
d_gene: -
CDR3aa: CASSILVDTEAFF
CDR3nt: TGTGCCAGTAGTATTCTAGTGGACACTGAAGCTTTCTTT

j_gene: TRBJ1-6
abundance: -
v_gene: TRBV29-1
d_gene: TRBD1
CDR3aa: CSVVWTGAFKDIWSSYNSPLHF
CDR3nt: TGCAGCGTTGTCTGGACAGGGGCCTTCAAGGACATTTGGAGCTCCTATAATTCACCCCTCCACTTT

j_gene: TRBJ2-7
abundance: -
v_gene: TRBV9
d_gene: TRBD2
CDR3aa: CASSVAPTSGSYEQYF
CDR3nt: TGTGCCAGCAGCGTTGCACCGACTAGCGGCTCCTACGAGCAGTACTTC

j_gene: TRBJ1-2
abundance: -
v_gene: TRBV2
d_gene: TRBD1
CDR3aa: CASSENRGRAAANYGYTF
CDR3nt: TGTGCCAGCAGTGAGAACAGGGGGCGGGCAGCAGCTAACTATGGCTACACCTTC

j_gene: TRBJ2-3
abundance: -
v_gene: TRBV28
d_gene: TRBD1
CDR3aa: CASRTGGGGTDTQYF
CDR3nt: TGTGCCAGCAGGACAGGGGGTGGGGGGACAGATACGCAGTATTTT

j_gene: TRBJ1-5
abundance: -
v_gene: TRBV5-1
d_gene: -
CDR3aa: CASSLAGRVNQPQHF
CDR3nt: TGCGCCAGCAGCTTGGCCGGGAGGGTCAATCAGCCCCAGCATTTT

j_gene: TRBJ2-1
abundance: -
v_gene: TRBV5-1
d_gene: TRBD2
CDR3aa: CASSLGTSVYNEQFF
CDR3nt: TGCGCCAGCAGCTTGGGGACTAGCGTCTACAATGAGCAGTTCTTC

j_gene: TRBJ1-2
abundance: -
v_gene: TRBV5-4
d_gene: TRBD1
CDR3aa: CASSLQGADYGYTF
CDR3nt: TGTGCCAGCAGCTTGCAGGGGGCAGACTATGGCTACACCTTC

j_gene: TRBJ1-6
abundance: -
v_gene: TRBV12-3/TRBV12-4
d_gene: -
CDR3aa: CASSSGRAGPLHF
CDR3nt: TGTGCCAGCAGTTCCGGCAGGGCCGGGCCCCTCCACTTT

j_gene: TRBJ1-1
abundance: -
v_gene: TRBV5-1
d_gene: TRBD1
CDR3aa: CASRTGVGLNTEAFF
CDR3nt: TGCGCCAGCAGAACAGGGGTGGGATTGAACACTGAAGCTTTCTTT

j_gene: TRBJ1-1
abundance: -
v_gene: TRBV5-1
d_gene: -
CDR3aa: CASSTEGNTEAFF
CDR3nt: TGCGCCAGCAGCACTGAGGGGAACACTGAAGCTTTCTTT

j_gene: TRBJ2-7
abundance: -
v_gene: TRBV10-3
d_gene: -
CDR3aa: CAISELGGEQYF
CDR3nt: TGTGCCATCAGTGAATTGGGGGGAGAGCAGTACTTC

j_gene: TRBJ1-5
abundance: -
v_gene: TRBV6-4
d_gene: -
CDR3aa: CASSRVDQPQHF
CDR3nt: TGTGCCAGCAGCAGGGTTGATCAGCCCCAGCATTTT

j_gene: TRBJ2-1
abundance: few
v_gene: TRBV25-1
d_gene: TRBD1
CDR3aa: CASSETGGNYNEQFF
CDR3nt: TGTGCCAGCAGTGAGACAGGGGGCAACTACAATGAGCAGTTCTTC

j_gene: TRBJ2-3
abundance: -
v_gene: TRBV5-4
d_gene: TRBD2
CDR3aa: CASSPRTSVGTDTQYF
CDR3nt: TGTGCCAGCAGCCCTAGGACTAGCGTAGGCACAGATACGCAGTATTTT

j_gene: TRBJ2-3
abundance: -
v_gene: TRBV5-1
d_gene: -
CDR3aa: CASSLGREGTDTQYF
CDR3nt: TGCGCCAGCAGCTTAGGCAGGGAAGGCACAGATACGCAGTATTTT

j_gene: TRBJ2-1
abundance: -
v_gene: TRBV3-1/TRBV3-2
d_gene: TRBD2
CDR3aa: CASSQVGSSSTSGGPSGRYNEQFF
CDR3nt: TGTGCCAGCAGCCAAGTAGGGAGTTCCTCTACTAGCGGGGGGCCTTCGGGCCGCTACAATGAGCAGTTCTTC

j_gene: TRBJ2-7
abundance: -
v_gene: TRBV12-3/TRBV12-4
d_gene: -
CDR3aa: CAKAGYEQYF
CDR3nt: TGTGCCAAAGCAGGGTACGAGCAGTACTTC

j_gene: TRBJ1-4
abundance: once
v_gene: TRBV3-1/TRBV3-2
d_gene: TRBD1
CDR3aa: CASSQGPTGVRNEKLFF
CDR3nt: TGTGCCAGCAGCCAAGGCCCTACAGGGGTCCGTAATGAAAAACTGTTTTTT

j_gene: TRBJ2-3
abundance: -
v_gene: TRBV3-1/TRBV3-2
d_gene: -
CDR3aa: CASSQDLGGPSTDTQYF
CDR3nt: TGTGCCAGCAGCCAAGATTTGGGGGGACCCAGCACAGATACGCAGTATTTT

j_gene: TRBJ1-3
abundance: once
v_gene: TRBV29-1
d_gene: -
CDR3aa: CSVGPLSGNTIYF
CDR3nt: TGCAGCGTTGGGCCCCTCTCTGGAAACACCATATATTTT

j_gene: TRBJ1-1
abundance: -
v_gene: TRBV30
d_gene: -
CDR3aa: CAWSKGVFEAFF
CDR3nt: TGTGCCTGGAGTAAGGGGGTCTTCGAAGCTTTCTTT

j_gene: TRBJ2-3
abundance: -
v_gene: TRBV10-3
d_gene: TRBD2
CDR3aa: CAISGTSGGYVTQYF
CDR3nt: TGTGCCATCAGTGGGACTAGCGGGGGGTATGTTACGCAGTATTTT

j_gene: TRBJ1-4
abundance: -
v_gene: TRBV19
d_gene: -
CDR3aa: CATRTDNEKLFF
CDR3nt: TGTGCCACTAGGACAGATAATGAAAAACTGTTTTTT

j_gene: TRBJ2-1
abundance: -
v_gene: TRBV10-1
d_gene: TRBD1
CDR3aa: CASVGTGNEQFF
CDR3nt: TGCGCCAGCGTTGGGACAGGCAATGAGCAGTTCTTC

j_gene: TRBJ1-3
abundance: -
v_gene: TRBV7-3
d_gene: -
CDR3aa: CASSTGFGNTIYF
CDR3nt: TGTGCCAGCAGCACAGGGTTTGGAAACACCATATATTTT

j_gene: TRBJ1-2
abundance: few
v_gene: TRBV6-5
d_gene: -
CDR3aa: CASSYSINAGRDGYTF
CDR3nt: TGTGCCAGCAGTTACTCGATCAATGCGGGGAGGGATGGCTACACCTTC

j_gene: TRBJ2-1
abundance: few
v_gene: TRBV27
d_gene: TRBD1
CDR3aa: CASSRTGAYNEQFF
CDR3nt: TGTGCCAGCAGTCGGACAGGGGCCTACAATGAGCAGTTCTTC

j_gene: TRBJ1-4
abundance: -
v_gene: TRBV5-1
d_gene: -
CDR3aa: CASSGAGGEGEKLFF
CDR3nt: TGCGCCAGCAGCGGGGCCGGGGGGGAAGGTGAAAAACTGTTTTTT

j_gene: TRBJ2-3
abundance: -
v_gene: TRBV5-4
d_gene: -
CDR3aa: CASSLVSQYTQYF
CDR3nt: TGTGCCAGCAGCTTGGTTTCACAGTATACGCAGTATTTT